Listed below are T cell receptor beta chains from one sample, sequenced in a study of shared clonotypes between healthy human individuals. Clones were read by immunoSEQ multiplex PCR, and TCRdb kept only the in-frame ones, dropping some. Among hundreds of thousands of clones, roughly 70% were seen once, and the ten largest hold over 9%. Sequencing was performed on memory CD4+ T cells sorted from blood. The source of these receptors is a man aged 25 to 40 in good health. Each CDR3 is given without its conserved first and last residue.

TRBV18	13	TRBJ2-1	ASSPYPRANNEQF
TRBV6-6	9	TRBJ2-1	ASSPLNEQF
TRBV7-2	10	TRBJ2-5	ASSTDRETQY
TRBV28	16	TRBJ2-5	ASSYLGPGQGEGETQY
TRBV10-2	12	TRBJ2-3	ASRRGPGTDTQY
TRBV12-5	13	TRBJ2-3	ASGSGQGARDTQY
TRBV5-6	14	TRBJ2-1	ASSWLRDSGANEQF
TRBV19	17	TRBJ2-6	ASSPLKQGVPSGANVLT
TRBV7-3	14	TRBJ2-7	ASSPQSGQGRYEQY
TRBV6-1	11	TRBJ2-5	AGSFGIMETQY
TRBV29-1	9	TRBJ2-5	STGGRETQY
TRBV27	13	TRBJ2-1	ASPEIPRAYNEQF
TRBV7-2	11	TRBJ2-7	ASSLIGPGEQY
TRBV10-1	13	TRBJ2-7	ASSQGGARPYEQY
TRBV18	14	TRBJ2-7	ASSQSQGPGTYEQY
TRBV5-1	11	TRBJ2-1	ASNPSGWNEQF
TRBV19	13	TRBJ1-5	ASSMGGYSNQPQH
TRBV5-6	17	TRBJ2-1	ASSLGELRLAGAYNEQF
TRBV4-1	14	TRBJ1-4	ASSQGWAGRNEKLF
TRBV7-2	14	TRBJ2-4	ASSLVVGSPENIQY
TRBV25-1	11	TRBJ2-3	ASRRVFADTQY
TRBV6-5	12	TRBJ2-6	ASKRGSGANVLT
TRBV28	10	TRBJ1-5	ASSLYQQPQH
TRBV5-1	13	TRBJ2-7	ASSLQGTGYYEQY
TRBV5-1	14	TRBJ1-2	ASSLTWLVRRDGYT
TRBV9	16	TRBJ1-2	ASSVAPASPTRTDGYT
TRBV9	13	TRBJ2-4	ASSVDGMVGSIQY